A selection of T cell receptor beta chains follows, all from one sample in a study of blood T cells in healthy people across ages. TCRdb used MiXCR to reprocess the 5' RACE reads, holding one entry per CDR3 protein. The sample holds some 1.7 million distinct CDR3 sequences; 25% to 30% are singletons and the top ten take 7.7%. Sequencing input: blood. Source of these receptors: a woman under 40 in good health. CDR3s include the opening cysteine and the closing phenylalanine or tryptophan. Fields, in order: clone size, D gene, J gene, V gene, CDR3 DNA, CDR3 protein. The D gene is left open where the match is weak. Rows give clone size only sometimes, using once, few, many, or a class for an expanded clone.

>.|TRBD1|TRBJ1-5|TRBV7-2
TGTGCCAGCAGCTTAGTCGGGACAGGGTATTATCAGCCCCAGCATTTT
CASSLVGTGYYQPQHF
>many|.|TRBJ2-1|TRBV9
TGTGCCAGCAGCGGACCCCCCGGCGGGCTGGAGCAGTTCTTC
CASSGPPGGLEQFF
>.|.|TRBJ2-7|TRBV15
TGTGCCACCAGCAGAGATCCGGACGGGCTCGAGCAGTACTTC
CATSRDPDGLEQYF
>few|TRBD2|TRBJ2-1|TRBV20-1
TGCAGTGCTCCCGGGACGGGACTACTTGAGCAGTTCTTC
CSAPGTGLLEQFF
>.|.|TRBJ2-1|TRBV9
TGTGCCAGCAGCGTAGGAGGGGCACGATACAATGAGCAGTTCTTC
CASSVGGARYNEQFF
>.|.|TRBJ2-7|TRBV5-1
TGCGCCAGCAGCTTGGCCAGGGGGGGGATTTACGAGCAGTACTTC
CASSLARGGIYEQYF
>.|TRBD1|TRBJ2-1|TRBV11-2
TGTGCCAGCAGGGACAGGGACCCCTACAATGGGCAGTTCTTC
CASRDRDPYNGQFF
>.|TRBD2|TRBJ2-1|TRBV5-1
TGCGCCGGCAGAGCATATAGCCTAGCGGACGTCTCCTACAATGAGCAGTTCTTC
CAGRAYSLADVSYNEQFF
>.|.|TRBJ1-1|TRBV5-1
TGCGCCAGCAGCGCCGGTCCGGGGGCGGGCACTGAAGCTTTCTTT
CASSAGPGAGTEAFF
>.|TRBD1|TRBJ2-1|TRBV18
TGTGCCAGCTCACCAACAGGGGTAGGTCCTATCAATGAGCAGTTCTTC
CASSPTGVGPINEQFF
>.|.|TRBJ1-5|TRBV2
TGTGCCAGCAGTGAAGGAGGCATTAGCAATCAGCCCCAGCATTTT
CASSEGGISNQPQHF
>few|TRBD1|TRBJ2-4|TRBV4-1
TGCGCCAGCAGCCAGTCCCCCGACACCGACAGGGGCGAGCACATTCAGTACTTC
CASSQSPDTDRGEHIQYF
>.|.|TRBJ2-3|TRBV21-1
TGTGCCATCGGACAGGCCCCCACAGATACGCAGTATTTT
CAIGQAPTDTQYF
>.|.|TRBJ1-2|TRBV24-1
TGTGCCACCAGTGATTTTGCGGGAGATGGCTACACCTTC
CATSDFAGDGYTF
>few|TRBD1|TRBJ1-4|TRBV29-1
TGCAGCGCCGTAACCCCCGGACAGGGATGGGAAAAACTGTTTTTT
CSAVTPGQGWEKLFF
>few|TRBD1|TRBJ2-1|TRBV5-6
TGTGCCAGCGGTACCCCGGACAGGGCCTACAATGAGCAGTTCTTC
CASGTPDRAYNEQFF
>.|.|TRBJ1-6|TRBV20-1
TGCAGTGCTGGTGGGGCAGTTAGTTCACCCCTCCACTTT
CSAGGAVSSPLHF
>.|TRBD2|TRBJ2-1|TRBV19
TGTGCCAGTAGTACCGTAGGGACTAGTTGGCTTCAAGGGAATGAGCAGTTCTTC
CASSTVGTSWLQGNEQFF
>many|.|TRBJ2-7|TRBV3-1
TGTGCCAGCAGCCAAGACAGGAACGAGCAGTACTTC
CASSQDRNEQYF
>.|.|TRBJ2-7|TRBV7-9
TGTGCCAGCAGCTTCGAGTACTCCTACAATGAGCAGTACTTC
CASSFEYSYNEQYF
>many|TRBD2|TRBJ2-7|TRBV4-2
TGTGCCAGCAGCGAAACTAGCGGGGGGGCTAACGAGCAGTACTTC
CASSETSGGANEQYF
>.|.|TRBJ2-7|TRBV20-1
TGCAGTGCAGTACAGGTTCGCGAGCAGTACTTC
CSAVQVREQYF
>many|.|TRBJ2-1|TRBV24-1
TGTGCCACCAGTGATTTGGACAATGAGCAGTTCTTC
CATSDLDNEQFF
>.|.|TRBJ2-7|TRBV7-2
TGTGCCAGCAGGCCACTTCAGTCGGGCCACGAGCAGTACTTC
CASRPLQSGHEQYF
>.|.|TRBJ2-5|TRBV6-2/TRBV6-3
TGTGCCAGCAGTCAGCTCGGTCGATCCCGAGAGACCCAGTACTTC
CASSQLGRSRETQYF
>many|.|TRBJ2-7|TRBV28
TGTGCCAGCAGAACTAGTAACGTCGAGCAGTACTTC
CASRTSNVEQYF
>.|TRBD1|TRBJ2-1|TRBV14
TGTGCCAGCAGCCAAACCAGACAGGGGAATGAGCAGTTCTTC
CASSQTRQGNEQFF
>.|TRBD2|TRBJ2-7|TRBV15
TGTGCCACCAGCAGAGTAGCGGGAGAGGGTTACGAGCAGTACTTC
CATSRVAGEGYEQYF
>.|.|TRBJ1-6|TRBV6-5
TGTGCCAGCAGTTACTCGAATAGGGAAAATTCACCCCCCCACTTT
CASSYSNRENSPPHF
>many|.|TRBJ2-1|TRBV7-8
TGTGCCAGCAGGTCCCAGGGTAGCTCCTACAATGAGCAGTTCTTC
CASRSQGSSYNEQFF
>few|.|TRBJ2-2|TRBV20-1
TGCAGTGCCAGGCCCAGGGGACGGACCGGGGAGCTGTTTTTT
CSARPRGRTGELFF
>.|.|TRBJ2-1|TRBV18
TGTGCCAGCTCATCCTCGGCAGGGGGGTATGAGCAGTTCTTC
CASSSSAGGYEQFF
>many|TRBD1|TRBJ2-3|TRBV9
TGTGCCAGCAGCTCCCATACCTGGACAGGGCAGTATTTT
CASSSHTWTGQYF
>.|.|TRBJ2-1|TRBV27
TGTGCCAGCAGCCGCCTGATGAATGAGCAGTTCTTC
CASSRLMNEQFF
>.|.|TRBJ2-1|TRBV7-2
TGTGCCAGCAGCTCCACCCGGGGCGGGTACAATGAGCAGTTCTTC
CASSSTRGGYNEQFF
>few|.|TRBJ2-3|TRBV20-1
TGCAGTGCTAGCCTCCGGGACCCCCAGGGAGATACGCAGTATTTT
CSASLRDPQGDTQYF
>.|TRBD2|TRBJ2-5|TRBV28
TGTGCCAGCAGCTCCCAAGGGCGGGGGATTTTGCAAGAGACCCAGTACTTC
CASSSQGRGILQETQYF
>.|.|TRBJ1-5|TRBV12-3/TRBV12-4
TGTGCCAGCACCCCAAGCGGAGGGCCCAATCAGCCCCAGCATTTT
CASTPSGGPNQPQHF
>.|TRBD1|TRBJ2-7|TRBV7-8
TGTACCAGCAGCAGGGGACAGAACTACGAGCAGTACTTC
CTSSRGQNYEQYF
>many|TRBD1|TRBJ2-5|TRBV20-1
TGCAGTGCTAGGGATAACAGGGGAGAGACCCAGTACTTC
CSARDNRGETQYF
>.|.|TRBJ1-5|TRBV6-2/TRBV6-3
TGTGCCACTGACACCAGCAATCAGCCCCAGCATTTT
CATDTSNQPQHF
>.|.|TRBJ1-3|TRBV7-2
TGTGCCAGCAGCTTGAGTGCGGTAGGCGTTGGAAACCCCATATATTTT
CASSLSAVGVGNPIYF
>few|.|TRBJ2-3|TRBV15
TGTGCCACCAGCAGAGACGGGCAGGATACGCAGTATTTT
CATSRDGQDTQYF
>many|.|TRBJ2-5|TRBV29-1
TGCAGCGTTGAAGAGCGAGAGACCCAGTACTTC
CSVEERETQYF
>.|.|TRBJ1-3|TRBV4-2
TGTGCCAGCAGCCATCCCTGGGGTGGGGACACCATATATTTT
CASSHPWGGDTIYF
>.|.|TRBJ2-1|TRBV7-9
TGTGCCAGCAGCGCATTTTCGCTCATAGCTCTGTTCTTC
CASSAFSLIALFF
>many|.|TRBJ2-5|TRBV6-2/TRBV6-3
TGTGCCAGCAGGACACAGGGTAGGGAGACCCAGTACTTC
CASRTQGRETQYF
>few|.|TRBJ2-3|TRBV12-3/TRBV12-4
TGTGCCAGCAGCCCAGAGTCCCTGAGCACAGATACGCAGTATTTT
CASSPESLSTDTQYF
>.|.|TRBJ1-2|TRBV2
TGTGCCAGCAGTGAAGGCAAAGTTTATGGCTACACCTTC
CASSEGKVYGYTF
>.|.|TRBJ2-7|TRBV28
TGTGCCAGCAGTCCCCGGGGGGCCCCAGGGAACGAGCAGTACTTC
CASSPRGAPGNEQYF
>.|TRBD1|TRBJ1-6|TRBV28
TGTGCCAGCAGTTTTCGGGCCCGGGGACAGGGGAGATCCCTCCACTTT
CASSFRARGQGRSLHF
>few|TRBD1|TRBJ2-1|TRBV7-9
TGTGCCAGCAGCTATCTCGGGACAGGTACCAATGAGCAGTTCTTC
CASSYLGTGTNEQFF